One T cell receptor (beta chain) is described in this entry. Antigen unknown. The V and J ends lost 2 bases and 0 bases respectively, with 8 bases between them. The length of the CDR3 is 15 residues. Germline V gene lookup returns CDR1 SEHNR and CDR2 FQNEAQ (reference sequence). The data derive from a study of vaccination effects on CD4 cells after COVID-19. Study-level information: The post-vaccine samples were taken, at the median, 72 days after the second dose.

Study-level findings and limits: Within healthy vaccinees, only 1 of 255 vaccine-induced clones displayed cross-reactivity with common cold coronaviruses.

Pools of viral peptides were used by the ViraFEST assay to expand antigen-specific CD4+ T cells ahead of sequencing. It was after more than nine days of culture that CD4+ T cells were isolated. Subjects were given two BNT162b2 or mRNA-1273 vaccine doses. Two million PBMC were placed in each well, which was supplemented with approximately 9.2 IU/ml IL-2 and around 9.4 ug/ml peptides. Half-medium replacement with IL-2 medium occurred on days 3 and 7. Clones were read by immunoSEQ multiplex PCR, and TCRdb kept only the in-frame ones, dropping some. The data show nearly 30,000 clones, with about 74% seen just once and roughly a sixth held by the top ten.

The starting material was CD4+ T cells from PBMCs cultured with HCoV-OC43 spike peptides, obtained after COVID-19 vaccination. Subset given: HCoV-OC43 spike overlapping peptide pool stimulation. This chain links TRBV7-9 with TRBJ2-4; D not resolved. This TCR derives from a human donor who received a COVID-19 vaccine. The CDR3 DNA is TGTGCCAGCAGCTTACACACTCTAGCCAAAAACATTCAGTACTTC. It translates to CASSLHTLAKNIQYF.